Below, one T cell receptor beta chain is given with its context. Its cognate antigen is unknown. This sample stems from a study of neoadjuvant nivolumab and ipilimumab in lung cancer. Study-wide points: Resected-tumor TCR richness correlated positively with pretherapy blood richness.

Clones were sequenced by immunoSEQ multiplex PCR, and TCRdb holds only the in-frame ones, with some missing. The sample comprises about 19,000 clones, over 70% of which are singletons, and 2.1% rests with the top ten. After removal of 5 bases from V and 7 bases from J, the junction contained 13 bases not matched to a gene. The germline CDR1 and CDR2 sequences are MGHDK and SYGVNS. This CDR3 region has 17 residues. Sequences were derived from peripheral blood, sampled before neoadjuvant nivolumab, alone or with ipilimumab. The V and J genes are TRBV25-1 and TRBJ2-1; 11 positions agree with TRBD1. This receptor was obtained from an adult with non-small cell lung cancer. The CDR3 spells CASSSVTGQGDWNEQFF. In nucleotides, the CDR3 is TGTGCCAGCAGTTCCGTTACGGGACAGGGGGATTGGAATGAGCAGTTCTTC.